Sequencing of this T cell receptor (beta chain) was carried out in a study of blood T cell repertoires in COVID-19 (dated by TCRdb to the early 2020s). Regarding the complete study: Samples from collaborators originated in the United States, Italy and Spain and spanned both the acute and convalescent phases of COVID-19. The prospective study material was composed of cDNA or gDNA derived from T cells, B-cell-depleted T cells, or PBMCs. The dataset comprised deeply sampled blood TCRbeta repertoires from subjects exposed to, actively infected with, or recovered from COVID-19. The repertoires were released in a freely available public database meant as a resource for research on the immune response to SARS-CoV-2. Samples came from the ongoing ImmuneRACE study (first 160 participants) plus 1,254 subjects from 6 global collaborators. Sample metadata almost always included a de-identified subject ID, COVID-19 status, age in years and sex. Where available, HLA class I and class II types were obtained from metadata supplied by the sample provider rather than from assay-based typing. Summary of the overall study and its limitations: Clinical and demographic metadata were provided uncurated, with the amount varying by source and participant.

As for this clone: Its recognized antigen is unknown. One base away there is no much larger clone; base qualities are not given.

Whole blood was collected in K2EDTA tubes by collaborating institutions according to the institutions' own protocols. For TCRbeta analysis, collaborators shipped samples as frozen whole blood, isolated PBMCs, or DNA extracted from either of those sample types. TCRbeta CDR3 regions were amplified from genomic DNA by means of the immunoSEQ Assay, a bias-controlled multiplex PCR. In the original analysis: Nucleated cell counts per sample were estimated from amplification of reference gene primers within the assay. To quantify the absolute abundance of each unique TCRbeta CDR3 rearrangement, sequence reads were collapsed and filtered. For each sample, productive Simpson clonality was calculated as the square root of Simpson's diversity index across productive rearrangements. In its TCRdb copy, this immuneACCESS table keeps in-frame sequences only and misses some clones. Where compared with another copy, unresolved V genes explain less than half of these, and the others have no known cause. D and trimming were read from the DNA, whereas the V and J calls and clone size are those reported in that table. This sample gives about 86,000 clones in total; 85% to 90% of them show up just once. The ten largest clones capture approximately 1% of the sample.

This TCR came from a human donor in a cohort sampled during active COVID-19. The sequenced sample consisted of peripheral blood.

The DNA sequence is as follows: TGTGCCAGCAGCTTGGGGGCCTCCGCTCCCCTAGATACGCAGTATTTT. Translated, this is CASSLGASAPLDTQYF. The V and J segments used are TRBV7-6 and TRBJ2-3; TRBD1 is a possible D gene, resting on 6 matching bases. Taken from the germline V gene, the CDR1 and CDR2 loops are SGHVS and FNYEAQ. The trim is 3 bases for V and 5 bases for J, with a gap of 18 bases between the germline ends. Inclusive of the bounding cysteine and phenylalanine, the CDR3 is 16 residues long. Only the CDR3 DNA stays, 48 bases, in frame from base 1.